Below are 14 T cell receptor beta chains sequenced from a single sample in a study of a mutant IDH1 vaccine in newly diagnosed glioma (dated by TCRdb to the early 2020s). The meaning of the sample's time point label: baseline, week 1 (first vaccination visit). The sample's treatment or condition label, in plain terms: pre-vaccination baseline after standard-of-care therapy. The protocol used for the library was the immunoSEQ multiplex PCR assay. This immuneACCESS table, as held by TCRdb, lists in-frame sequences with V and J called but not all clones. Of the missing ones, under half trace to an unresolved V gene in checked studies; the others have no known cause. The sample yields fewer than 45,000 clones; more than 90% were counted once. The ten largest account for about 18% of the sample. Specimen: PBMCs, collected from a glioma patient treated with radiotherapy, temozolomide or both. The source of these receptors is a man between 18 and 29 years old with glioma.

The J gene is TRBJ2-2, the V gene TRBV28, with TRBD2 identical over 10 bases. The CDR3 covers 16 residues. Germline trimming cut 7 bases from V and 6 bases from J; bases unmatched to any gene: 11. From germline, CDR1 is MDHEN and CDR2 SYDVKM. The DNA for the CDR3 is TGTGCCAGCACACCAGGGGGGACTAGCGTTCCCGGGGAGCTGTTTTTT. It specifies CASTPGGTSVPGELFF.

This chain links TRBV6-1 with TRBJ1-5, with 9 bases fitting TRBD1. CDR3 length: 15 residues. With 6 bases clipped from V and 4 bases from J, the junction kept 7 bases outside the gene matches. CDR1 and CDR2 from the germline V gene are MNHNS and SASEGT. Here the CDR3 DNA reads TGTGCCAGCAGCTTGGGACAGGGTGATAATCAGCCCCAGCATTTT. As protein: CASSLGQGDNQPQHF.

The CDR3 loop reads CASKGRLNEQFF. The CDR3 region has the DNA TGTGCCAGCAAGGGCAGACTTAATGAGCAGTTCTTC. This chain links TRBV2 with TRBJ2-1; D uncertain. V was trimmed by 7 bases and J by 7 bases, leaving 11 bases between them. Germline V gives CDR1 SNHLY, CDR2 FYNNEI. The CDR3 contains 12 residues.

The rearrangement links TRBV19 to TRBJ2-1; 13 bases line up with TRBD2. This CDR3 spans 18 amino acids. Germline CDR1 and CDR2: LNHDA and SQIVND (reference sequence). J was trimmed by 7 bases and V by 4 bases; bases with no gene match: 13. In DNA form, the CDR3 reads TGTGCCAGTAGTACCCTGTTTCCCGGACTAGCGGGAGTTAATGAGCAGTTCTTC. Protein product: CASSTLFPGLAGVNEQFF. The whole variable domain, filled in from reference TRBV19 and TRBJ2-1, reads DGGITQSPKYLFRKEGQNVTLSCEQNLNHDAMYWYRQDPGQGLRLIYYSQIVNDFQKGDIAEGYSVSREKKESFPLTVTSAQKNPTAFYLCASSTLFPGLAGVNEQFFGPGTRLTVL.

CDR3 in amino acids: CASSPGQVGQPQHF. DNA of the CDR3: TGTGCCAGCAGCCCCGGACAGGTAGGACAGCCCCAGCATTTT. The chain has TRBV2 and TRBJ1-5; 7 bases line up with TRBD1. This CDR3 is built from 14 residues. The J segment lost 7 bases and the V segment lost 6 bases, leaving 9 bases of the junction unmatched. In germline, CDR1 is SNHLY, CDR2 FYNNEI.

The chain carries TRBV7-2 and TRBJ2-3; 8 bases map to TRBD2. CDR3 size: 14 residues. Germline CDR1 is SGHTA and CDR2 is FQGNSA. After removal of 4 bases from V and 6 bases from J, the junction contained 6 bases not matched to a gene. CDR3 sequence (DNA): TGTGCCAGCAGCTCGGGACTAGAGACGGATACGCAGTATTTT. It encodes CASSSGLETDTQYF.

The rearrangement uses TRBV6-6 and TRBJ2-3; 7 nucleotides line up with TRBD1. CDR1 MNHNY and CDR2 SVGAGI come from the germline V gene (reference sequence). This CDR3 region has 15 residues. V dropped 2 bases and J dropped 3; count of bases not matched to a gene: 5. This chain's CDR3 is CASSYRGLGTDTQYF. The CDR3 bases are TGTGCCAGCAGTTACAGGGGGCTTGGGACAGATACGCAGTATTTT.

The chain carries TRBV7-7 and TRBJ2-1; D ambiguous. Trimming pared 1 base from V and 5 bases from J, leaving 6 bases between. The V gene's germline CDR1 is SSHAT and CDR2 FNYEAQ (reference sequence). The CDR3 length is 13 residues. Here the CDR3 reads CASSLGSHNEQFF. The CDR3 DNA reads as TGTGCCAGCAGCTTAGGGTCGCACAATGAGCAGTTCTTC.

The V call is TRBV19, the J call TRBJ1-5; TRBD1 matches at 10 bases. Germline V gene sequence: CDR1 LNHDA, CDR2 SQIVND (reference sequence). Germline trimming cut 5 bases from V and 6 bases from J; bases unmatched to any gene: 7. The CDR3 consists of 15 residues. CDR3: CASSWRQGASQPQHF. CDR3 coding DNA: TGTGCCAGTAGTTGGAGACAGGGGGCGTCTCAGCCCCAGCATTTT.

CDR3 bases: TGTGCCAGCCGGACAGGGGCGGGGGGTGAAAAACTGTTTTTT. It codes for CASRTGAGGEKLFF. The chain is built from TRBV21-1 and TRBJ1-4; the table names TRBD1, a call not compared with the DNA. TRBV21-1 is reported as a pseudogene. This CDR3 is built from 14 residues.

The count of this clone is one. V and J are TRBV29-1 and TRBJ2-3, with TRBD1 matching 7 bases. With V trimmed by 6 bases and J by 6 bases, 15 bases remained unmatched. Germline CDR1 is SQVTM and CDR2 is ANQGSEA. CDR3 size: 15 residues. CDR3 sequence: CSVDTGTVGSDTQYF. As DNA, the CDR3 is TGCAGCGTCGACACCGGGACAGTGGGTTCCGATACGCAGTATTTT.

This chain joins TRBV28 and TRBJ2-1, with 10 bases matching TRBD2. Germline trimming cut 1 base from V and 8 bases from J; bases unmatched to any gene: 5. The CDR3 is 15 amino acids. In germline, CDR1 is MDHEN, CDR2 SYDVKM. The CDR3 spells CASSLSLAGLDEQFF. CDR3 coding DNA: TGTGCCAGCAGTTTATCACTAGCGGGACTGGATGAGCAGTTCTTC.

CDR3 DNA sequence: TGCGCCAGCAGCCAAGATAAGGGCCGCAATCAGCCCCAGCATTTT. Protein product: CASSQDKGRNQPQHF. The chain combines TRBV4-1 with TRBJ1-5; D is unclear. CDR3 size: 15 residues. Germline V CDR1 and CDR2: MGHRA, YSYEKL. The V end was cut by 0 bases, the J end by 2 bases, with 8 bases between.

This chain connects TRBV5-6 to TRBJ1-2; D gene unclear. This CDR3 spans 16 amino acids. Germline CDR1 and CDR2: SGHDT and YYEEEE. The V end lost 4 bases, the J end lost 0 bases, and 16 bases lay between the germline ends. CDR3 sequence (DNA): TGTGCCAGCAGCGATCACCCGGCCGGTGCTAACTATGGCTACACCTTC. Encoded protein: CASSDHPAGANYGYTF.